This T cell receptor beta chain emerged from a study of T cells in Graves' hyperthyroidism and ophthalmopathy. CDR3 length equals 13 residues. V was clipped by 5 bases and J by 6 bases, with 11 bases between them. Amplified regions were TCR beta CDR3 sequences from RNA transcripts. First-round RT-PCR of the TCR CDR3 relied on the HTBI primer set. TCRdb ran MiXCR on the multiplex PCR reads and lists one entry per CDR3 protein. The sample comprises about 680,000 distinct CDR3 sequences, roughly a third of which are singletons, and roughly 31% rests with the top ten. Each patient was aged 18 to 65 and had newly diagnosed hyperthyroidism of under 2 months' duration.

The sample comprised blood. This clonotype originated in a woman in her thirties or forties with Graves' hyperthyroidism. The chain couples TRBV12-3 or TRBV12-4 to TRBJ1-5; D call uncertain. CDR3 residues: CASSDNSGQPQHF. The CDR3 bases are TGTGCCAGCAGTGATAATTCGGGTCAGCCCCAGCATTTT.